The clone carrying this T cell receptor (beta chain) is termed medium-sized. Its target is not known. Some clones are missing from TCRdb's copy, which holds only in-frame ones; the method was immunoSEQ multiplex PCR. The sample lists 5,000 to 6,500 clones, about two thirds occurring once. These data belong to a study of CD8 T cell repertoires and HIV-1 epitope variants. About the research overall: Separate wells received one of Twenty-five Gag or Nef variant peptides. Separate from the cultures, 1M uncultured T cells served as baseline.

The clonotype was recovered from a male donor with HIV. The sample was cultured CD8+ T cells derived from PBMCs.

The CDR3 spells CASSLYSGTTSSYEQYF. The CDR3 DNA follows: TGCGCCAGCAGCTTATACAGCGGGACCACAAGCTCCTACGAGCAGTACTTC. The V call is TRBV5-1, the J call TRBJ2-7; 7 bases line up with TRBD2. This CDR3 is built from 17 residues. V was clipped by 2 bases and J by 0 bases; unmatched bases: 11. The germline V gene has CDR1 SGHRS and CDR2 YFSETQ.